This T cell receptor beta chain came from a study of blood T cell repertoires in COVID-19. Germline CDR1 is KGHSH and CDR2 is LQKENI. The CDR3 runs to 16 residues. V lost 6 bases and J lost 7; bases outside the gene matches: 12. The table came from immunoSEQ multiplex PCR; TCRdb's copy has only in-frame clones and leaves some out. The sample has about 220,000 clones, 80% to 90% seen once; the top ten hold roughly 14%. The material sequenced was PBMCs or T cells enriched from blood (not recorded which). The chain combines TRBV18 with TRBJ1-6, with 7 bases aligning to TRBD1. The receptor comes from a woman aged 45-59 years with acute COVID-19. The CDR3 spells CASSTTPGQTNSPLHF. DNA for the CDR3: TGTGCCAGCTCTACGACGCCGGGACAGACAAATTCACCCCTCCACTTT.